This TCR beta chain was captured by sequencing in a study of shared clonotypes between healthy human individuals. The CDR3 length is 16 residues. CDR1 and CDR2 from the germline V gene are LNHDA and SQIVND (reference sequence). V lost 7 bases, J lost 5 bases, and 21 bases lay in between. This clone was counted between two and nine times. Profiled with immunoSEQ multiplex PCR; TCRdb holds only in-frame clones, not every one. Of 650,000 to 800,000 clones in the sample, over 60% were seen once. J is TRBJ1-5 and V is TRBV19; TRBD1 might be the D (5 bases). Source material: memory CD4+ T cells sorted from blood. The subset is: CD45RA-negative fraction. This receptor was identified in a woman aged 25 to 45 in good health. As DNA, the CDR3 is TGTGCCAGTATGGGCGGGCAGGGAAGGGCGGATCAGCCCCAGCATTTT. Protein: CASMGGQGRADQPQHF.